A selection of T cell receptor beta chains follows, all from one sample in a study of T-cell reconstitution after alpha-beta-depleted transplantation in children. TCRdb called the PCR reads again in MiXCR, with one record for every CDR3 protein. This sample has fewer than 750,000 distinct CDR3 sequences, with roughly 27% found just once. This specimen consisted of PBMCs, obtained before TCRalphabeta/CD19-depleted stem cell transplant. The receptors were gathered from a boy younger than two with Wiskott-Aldrich syndrome, due to receive a stem cell transplant. The CDR3 runs from the conserved cysteine through the conserved F or W. A D gene is named only where the DNA matches it firmly. Some rows mark clone size as missing; the rest say once, few, many or name a class of expanded clone.

cdr3_nt,cdr3_aa,j_call,v_call,d_call,clone_size
TGCGCCAGCAACACATTAGCGGGAGCCAAAGATGAGCAGTTCTTC,CASNTLAGAKDEQFF,TRBJ2-1,TRBV5-1,TRBD2,few
TGTGCCAGCAGTTTATATAGCGGGGGCCCCTACAATGAGCAGTTCTTC,CASSLYSGGPYNEQFF,TRBJ2-1,TRBV27,TRBD2,NA
TGTGCCAGCAGTTTAACGGGTTGGGAGACCCAGTACTTC,CASSLTGWETQYF,TRBJ2-5,TRBV27,NA,few
TGTGCCAGCAGGCGGACTAGCGGGACAAACAATGAGCAGTTCTTC,CASRRTSGTNNEQFF,TRBJ2-1,TRBV12-3/TRBV12-4,TRBD2,NA
TGTGCCAGCGGGAGGGAGGCGGGCCACTACAATGAGCAGTTCTTC,CASGREAGHYNEQFF,TRBJ2-1,TRBV4-2,TRBD2,NA
TGTGCCAGCAGCCCCCGCCCCGGGACAGAGGAAAAACTGTTTTTT,CASSPRPGTEEKLFF,TRBJ1-4,TRBV9,TRBD1,few
TGCGCCAGCAGCTTGGTAGCGGGGTCGGTTGATGAGCAGTTCTTC,CASSLVAGSVDEQFF,TRBJ2-1,TRBV5-1,TRBD2,NA
TGTGCCAGCAGCCCCGAGGTGAATGTTAGGGCCAACGTCCTGACTTTC,CASSPEVNVRANVLTF,TRBJ2-6,TRBV5-6,NA,few
TGTGCCAGCAGCTTAGTCCCTAGCGGGAGGGGGCAAGAGACCCAGTACTTC,CASSLVPSGRGQETQYF,TRBJ2-5,TRBV7-2,TRBD2,few
TGTGCCACCAGCAGAGAGGGACTAGGCTACGAGCAGTACTTC,CATSREGLGYEQYF,TRBJ2-7,TRBV15,TRBD2,few
TGCGCCAGCAGCTTGACCGGGACTAGCGTTTGGACCGGGGAGCTGTTTTTT,CASSLTGTSVWTGELFF,TRBJ2-2,TRBV5-1,TRBD2,few